This T cell receptor beta chain was recovered during a study of cytomegalovirus exposure and HLA in healthy donors (dated by TCRdb to the late 2010s). Context from the whole study: According to a later analysis, the 120 or so validation repertoires were produced on the same platform as the 666 repertoires of the first cohort. The study aimed to test whether signatures of past pathogen exposure could be identified by cataloging public T cell receptors. Along with the approximately 700-subject first cohort, a separate validation cohort of approximately 110 different subjects was used. To predict cytomegalovirus infection status, the study brought together high-throughput TCR immunosequencing, statistical association of individual TCRs with disease status, and machine learning. What the study reported, not specific to this receptor: Subsequent analysis determined that TCRs grouped into clusters in the first cohort also showed a tendency toward co-occurrence across the approximately 110 validation repertoires, and 94% of cluster scores exceeded 0. The authors suggested that the approach could potentially be generalized to other disease states and immunological phenotypes. The classifier was reported to diagnose cytomegalovirus status with high specificity and sensitivity in both the original and validation cohorts. The study gave a list of around 170 TCR beta chains associated with cytomegalovirus. Most TCR sequences were seen in very few donors, while some public TCRs were found in many individuals. A later analysis had no HLA typing for the validation cohort, so co-occurrence there was scored across all 130 or so repertoires. A few of the identified cytomegalovirus-associated TCR beta chains were confirmed in vitro to be specific for cytomegalovirus antigens.

The method was the immunoSEQ multiplex PCR assay. The study's own analysis went as follows. A statistical classification framework was built to diagnose cytomegalovirus status from the catalog of TCR beta chain sequences. Held by TCRdb, this immuneACCESS table contains in-frame sequences only and omits some clones. Under half of the omission traces to an unresolved V gene where checked; the cause of the rest is unknown. That table gives V, J and clone size, and the DNA gave D and trimming. The sample profile shows some 150,000 clones; roughly 87% of them were found once. In total, the top ten clones hold 4.5% of the sample. Donors formed part of the validation cohort, which comprised about 130 subjects and was distinct from the first cohort of under 750 subjects. Notes on this clone: This clone's antigen is unknown. Base-call qualities are not available, and no considerably larger clone is one nucleotide away.

Trimming removed 7 bases from V and 6 bases from J, leaving 12 bases between the germline ends. From the cysteine up to the phenylalanine, the CDR3 has a length of 11 residues. Only CDR3 DNA is held: 33 bases, read in frame from base 1. The germline V gene yields SQVTM for CDR1 and ANQGSEA for CDR2. Sequencing was carried out using PBMCs. The sequence is built from TRBV29-1 and TRBJ1-2; a tentative D match to TRBD1 spans 5 bases. This sequence originates from a young man in good health and CMV-seropositive. The nucleotide sequence is given as TGCAGCGGAGGAGGGGCAAATGGCTACACCTTC. Protein translation: CSGGGANGYTF.